This T cell receptor beta chain emerged from a study of blood T cell repertoires in COVID-19. The CDR3 runs to 14 residues. The V gene lost 1 base and the J gene lost 7 bases, with 11 bases spanning the gap. The germline gives CDR1 SGHRS, CDR2 YFSETQ. This table comes from immunoSEQ multiplex PCR, and its TCRdb copy is limited to in-frame clones, with some not included. The table includes 50,000 to 70,000 clones, 84% detected once. This chain joins TRBV5-1 and TRBJ1-4; D remains unclear. The sequenced material came from peripheral blood. This receptor was identified in a woman aged 60-75 years with acute or convalescent COVID-19. CDR3 bases: TGCGCCAGCAGCTTGACCAAACCGGGTGAAAAACTGTTTTTT. Translated, it gives CASSLTKPGEKLFF. Combining the CDR3 with reference TRBV5-1 and TRBJ1-4 gives the whole variable domain KAGVTQTPRYLIKTRGQQVTLSCSPISGHRSVSWYQQTPGQGLQFLFEYFSETQRNKGNFPGRFSGRQFSNSRSEMNVSTLELGDSALYLCASSLTKPGEKLFFGSGTQLSVL.